This TCR beta chain was sequenced for a study of response to subunit inactivated influenza vaccine. Findings and caveats of the study: It was the authors' suggestion that each seasonal influenza vaccination recruits few new T cells.

This CDR3 has 13 amino acids. Trimming stripped 5 bases from V and 7 bases from J, with 12 bases between. MiXCR, applied by TCRdb to the RT-PCR reads, yields one record per CDR3 protein. The sample comprises about 180,000 distinct CDR3 sequences, 9.2% of which are singletons, and about a tenth rests with the top ten. This clonotype was counted at least ten times. Its antigen is undetermined. This chain links TRBV12-3 or TRBV12-4 with TRBJ2-4; perhaps TRBD2 as D (5 bases). This sample comprised non-naive T cells sorted from PBMCs, obtained on the day of vaccination. This TCR came from a man aged 50 or older who received an inactivated influenza vaccine. CDR3 region: CASSPGRRNIQYF. CDR3 in DNA: TGTGCCAGCAGTCCTGGGCGGAGGAACATTCAGTACTTC.